This TCR beta chain was sequenced during a study of blood T cell repertoires in COVID-19. The CDR3 totals 13 residues. V was clipped by 2 bases and J by 4 bases, with 5 bases between them. Per germline, CDR1 LGHNT and CDR2 FRNRAP. Assay: immunoSEQ multiplex PCR; the TCRdb copy retains only in-frame clones and omits some. The repertoire includes around 260,000 clones, about 80% of them detected once, and roughly 4% sits in the top ten. The TCR sequence derives from a man aged 25 to 40 with acute COVID-19. The specimen sequenced was PBMCs or T cells enriched from blood (not recorded which). This chain joins TRBV12-5 and TRBJ2-2; D is uncertain. The CDR3 reads CASGLTSTGELFF. The CDR3 nucleotides are TGTGCTAGTGGTTTGACTTCCACCGGGGAGCTGTTTTTT.